These 15 T cell receptor beta chains were all obtained from the same sample, sequenced in a study of regulatory T cells in long-lasting Graves disease. Time point reported: newly diagnosed GD, antithyroid drugs for less than 3 months. RNA from PBMCs was the source of the TCR library. Arm-PCR with iRepertoire HTBI primers amplified the CDR3 regions for these TCR beta libraries. MiXCR was run by TCRdb on the multiplex PCR reads, yielding one entry per CDR3 protein. In the table there are more than 300,000 distinct CDR3 sequences, about 12% of which are singletons. These records were also assigned to another study, of T cells in Graves' hyperthyroidism and ophthalmopathy.

The source was peripheral blood mononuclear cells (PBMCs), collected at new diagnosis, from a patient treated with antithyroid drugs. All receptors derive from a woman aged 18 to 35 with Graves disease.

This clonotype was recorded at least ten times. This rearrangement joins TRBV7-2 to TRBJ2-5; the D is unclear. V gave up 5 bases and J gave up 7 bases, with 8 bases separating them. The CDR3 has 11 residues. Looked up from germline, CDR1 is SGHTA and CDR2 is FQGNSA. The CDR3 is CASSHSGTQYF. CDR3 nucleotide sequence: TGTGCCAGCAGCCACTCGGGGACCCAGTACTTC.

V and J are TRBV4-1 and TRBJ1-1; D unresolved. The length of the CDR3 is 12 residues. Between the trimmed V and J ends, which lost 5 bases and 6 bases, there was a span of 10 bases. CDR1 is MGHRA and CDR2 is YSYEKL in the germline V gene. The CDR3 bases are TGCGCCAGCAGCGCAGGTAGGGCTGAAGCTTTCTTT. This translates into CASSAGRAEAFF.

This clonotype was seen repeatedly, ten times or more. The chain carries TRBV27 and TRBJ2-1; D unresolved. V gave up 4 bases and J gave up 8 bases, with 15 bases separating them. The CDR3 extends over 14 amino acids. CDR1 and CDR2 (germline): MNHEY, SMNVEV (reference sequence). The CDR3: CASSSVRVGYEQFF. DNA for the CDR3: TGTGCCAGCAGTTCAGTAAGGGTTGGGTATGAGCAGTTCTTC.

This sequence joins TRBV3-1 and TRBJ2-3; D is perhaps TRBD1 (6 bases). The CDR3 spans 15 residues. Trimming left V 0 bases short and J 6 bases short, with 13 bases between. The germline V gene has CDR1 LGHDT and CDR2 YNNKEL (reference sequence). CDR3 nucleotide sequence: TGTGCCAGCAGCCAAGAGGGGGCGCTTTCCGATACGCAGTATTTT. As protein: CASSQEGALSDTQYF.

The chain uses TRBV20-1 and TRBJ1-4, with unresolved D. The CDR3 is made up of 14 amino acids. Germline-derived CDR1 and CDR2 are DFQATT and SNEGSKA (reference sequence). V dropped 3 bases and J dropped 0 bases, with 8 bases sitting between them. The CDR3 here is CSASWGATNEKLFF. The CDR3, as DNA: TGCAGTGCTAGTTGGGGTGCAACTAATGAAAAACTGTTTTTT.

The rearrangement links TRBV15 to TRBJ2-3, with 11 bases lining up with TRBD2. Germline values: CDR1 LNHNV, CDR2 YYDKDF (reference sequence). This CDR3 is 15 amino acids long. Trimming removed 8 bases from V and 6 bases from J; junction bases left unmatched: 10. In DNA, the CDR3 is TGTGCCACCCTGGGCCTAGCGGGAGGAACGGATACGCAGTATTTT. This translates into CATLGLAGGTDTQYF.

This clonotype was observed many times. This chain links TRBV27 with TRBJ1-2, with unresolved D. V dropped 5 bases and J dropped 0 bases, with 13 bases sitting between them. The CDR3 has 15 amino acids. Germline V gene sequence: CDR1 MNHEY, CDR2 SMNVEV (reference sequence). CDR3 amino acids: CASSPLGPANYGYTF. Written as DNA, the CDR3 is TGTGCCAGCAGTCCCCTCGGACCGGCTAACTATGGCTACACCTTC.

This clonotype was recorded many times. The chain combines TRBV28 with TRBJ2-5; D is unresolved. The germline gives CDR1 MDHEN, CDR2 SYDVKM. CDR3 length: 13 residues. Trimming removed 6 bases from V and 2 bases from J, with 10 bases in between. CDR3 protein: CASSQIQQETQYF. The CDR3 DNA sequence: TGTGCCAGCAGCCAGATCCAGCAAGAGACCCAGTACTTC.

The chain recombines TRBV7-3 with TRBJ2-1, with D perhaps matching TRBD1 (6 bases). V was cut by 1 base and J by 8 bases, with 12 bases left in between. The CDR3 length is 14 residues. CDR1 SGHTA and CDR2 FQGTGA come from the germline V gene. The CDR3 DNA sequence: TGTGCCAGCAGCTTAAACTCCAGGGGCTATGAGCAGTTCTTC. This codes for CASSLNSRGYEQFF.

This clonotype was found many times. The V and J genes are TRBV27 and TRBJ2-1, with TRBD1 matching 11 bases. CDR1 and CDR2 from the germline V gene are MNHEY and SMNVEV (reference sequence). J gave up 7 bases and V 6 bases, and 5 bases lay outside the gene matches. The CDR3 runs to 14 residues. CDR3 coding DNA: TGTGCCAGCAGCCGGACAGGGGGCTTGAATGAGCAGTTCTTC. Residues: CASSRTGGLNEQFF.

This clonotype has more than one count but fewer than ten. This chain connects TRBV27 to TRBJ2-1; 15 bases line up with TRBD2. CDR3 length equals 17 residues. Losses at the gene ends were 1 base for V and 5 bases for J; bases not matched to a gene: 3. Germline lookup yields CDR1 MNHEY and CDR2 SMNVEV (reference sequence). The CDR3 region has the DNA TGTGCCAGCAGTTTATGGACTAGCGGGGGGGCTAACAATGAGCAGTTCTTC. It translates to CASSLWTSGGANNEQFF.

This clonotype came up many times. The V and J genes are TRBV27 and TRBJ1-6, with D unresolved. Germline V gene data show CDR1 as MNHEY and CDR2 as SMNVEV (reference sequence). The CDR3 runs 14 residues. Trimming left V 5 bases short and J 5 bases short, with 10 bases between. CDR3 residues: CASSRTANNSPLHF. The CDR3 DNA sequence: TGTGCCAGCAGTAGGACGGCGAATAATTCACCCCTCCACTTT.

This chain links TRBV6-5 with TRBJ1-2, with no clear D. The CDR3 consists of 13 residues. V gave up 2 bases and J gave up 8 bases, with 12 bases separating them. Looked up from germline, CDR1 is MNHEY and CDR2 is SVGAGI. The CDR3 spells CASSYDTLGGYTF. The DNA of the CDR3 is TGTGCCAGCAGTTACGATACCCTGGGCGGCTACACCTTC.

Points on this clonotype: A read error may produce the germline difference seen at one junction end. This chain connects TRBV30 to TRBJ2-3; tentative D call: TRBD2 (6 bases). Germline lookup yields CDR1 GTSNPN and CDR2 SVGIG (reference sequence). The length of the CDR3 is 14 residues. The chain's CDR3 is CAWRLGGSTNTQYF. In DNA, the CDR3 is TGTGCCTGGAGATTGGGGGGATCCACAAATACGCAGTATTTT.

This clonotype has a count of ten or more. The V gene is TRBV12-3 or TRBV12-4, the J gene TRBJ1-4; the D is unclear. With 1 base removed from V and 8 bases from J, the gap between germline ends came to 8 bases. The CDR3 extends over 13 amino acids. CDR3 DNA: TGTGCCAGCAGTTTAGGTCCAGCAGAAAAACTGTTTTTT. Translation: CASSLGPAEKLFF.